This T cell receptor (beta chain) derives from a study of post-analysis software for immune sequencing data. Study-wide findings and caveats: Patients used a few TRBV segments, including TRBV5-6, TRBV5-1 and TRBV20-1, more often than controls. When compared against controls, multiple sclerosis patients showed significantly lower normalized Chao1 diversity.

TCR beta cDNA libraries included unique molecular identifiers. TCRdb used MiXCR to reprocess the PCR reads, holding one entry per CDR3 protein. The table lists roughly 170,000 distinct CDR3 sequences, approximately 28% of them singletons. J was trimmed by 6 bases and V by 3 bases; bases with no gene match: 8. The CDR3 consists of 14 residues. CDR1 is SGHRS, CDR2 YFSETQ, per germline. Worth noting for this clonotype: Its antigen is still unknown. A read error may explain this, as a much larger clone is one base away.

Material: blood. The source of this sequence is a girl aged 5 to 17 with multiple sclerosis. The chain employs TRBV5-1 and TRBJ2-7; TRBD1 matches at 8 bases. CDR3 bases: TGCGCCAGCAGCTGGGGACAGGACCCCTGCGAGCAGTACTTC. It yields the protein CASSWGQDPCEQYF.